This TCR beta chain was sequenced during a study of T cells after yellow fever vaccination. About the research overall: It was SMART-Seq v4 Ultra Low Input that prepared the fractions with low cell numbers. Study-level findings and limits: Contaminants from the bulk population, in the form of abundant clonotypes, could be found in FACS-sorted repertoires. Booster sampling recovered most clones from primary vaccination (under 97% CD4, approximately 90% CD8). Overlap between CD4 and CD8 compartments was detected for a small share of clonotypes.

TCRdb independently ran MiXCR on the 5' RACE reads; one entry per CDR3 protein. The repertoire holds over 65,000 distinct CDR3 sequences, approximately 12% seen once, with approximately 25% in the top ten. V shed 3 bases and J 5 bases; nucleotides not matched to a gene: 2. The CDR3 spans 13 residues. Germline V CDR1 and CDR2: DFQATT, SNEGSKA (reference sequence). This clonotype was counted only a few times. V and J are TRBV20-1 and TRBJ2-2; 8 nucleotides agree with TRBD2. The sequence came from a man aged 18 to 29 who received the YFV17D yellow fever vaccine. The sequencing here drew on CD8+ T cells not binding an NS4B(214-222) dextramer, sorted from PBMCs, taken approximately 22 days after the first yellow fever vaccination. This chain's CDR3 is CSARGLETGELFF. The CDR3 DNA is TGCAGTGCTAGGGGACTAGAAACCGGGGAGCTGTTTTTT.